Listed below are T cell receptor beta chains from one sample, sequenced in a study of T cells in Graves' hyperthyroidism and ophthalmopathy. Via MiXCR, TCRdb re-called the multiplex PCR reads, giving one row per CDR3 protein. This table has approximately 600,000 distinct CDR3 sequences, roughly 14% appearing once. Material for sequencing was blood. Receptor source: a woman aged 40-49 years with Graves' ophthalmopathy. The CDR3 runs from the conserved cysteine through the conserved F or W. The order of the fields is CDR3 protein, CDR3 DNA, D gene, V gene, clone size, J gene. The D gene is left open where the match is weak. A clone size is listed for some rows: how often the clone was seen (once, few, many), or a class if it is expanded.

CASSIRAGVVSKNIQYF TGTGCCAGTAGTATAAGGGCGGGAGTCGTATCCAAAAACATTCAGTACTTC TRBD2 TRBV19 many TRBJ2-4
CSARDGQDGYTF TGCAGTGCTAGAGATGGACAGGATGGCTACACCTTC TRBD1 TRBV20-1 many TRBJ1-2
CASSLYWVNSNQPQHF TGTGCCAGCAGTTTATATTGGGTTAATAGCAATCAGCCCCAGCATTTT - TRBV12-3/TRBV12-4 many TRBJ1-5
CASSTQGALETQYF TGTGCCAGCAGTACGCAGGGGGCACTGGAGACCCAGTACTTC TRBD1 TRBV6-5 many TRBJ2-5
CASSPPDRTNSYEQYF TGTGCCAGCTCACCACCAGACAGGACAAACTCCTACGAGCAGTACTTC - TRBV18 - TRBJ2-7
CASSSKGGGQPQHF TGTGCCAGCAGTTCTAAAGGGGGAGGGCAGCCCCAGCATTTT - TRBV27 many TRBJ1-5
CATSRGGLSGELFF TGTGCCACCAGCAGAGGAGGTCTTTCCGGGGAGCTGTTTTTT - TRBV15 many TRBJ2-2
CASSMGGQAFNQPQHF TGTGCCAGTAGTATGGGGGGACAGGCCTTCAATCAGCCCCAGCATTTT TRBD1 TRBV19 many TRBJ1-5
CASSWEAGGNQPQHF TGTGCCAGCAGCTGGGAGGCAGGGGGCAATCAGCCCCAGCATTTT - TRBV7-2 many TRBJ1-5
CASSLVQGVGYTF TGTGCCAGCAGTTTAGTACAAGGAGTCGGCTACACCTTC - TRBV12-3/TRBV12-4 many TRBJ1-2
CASRRFTGNSPLHF TGTGCCAGTAGGCGTTTCACGGGGAATTCACCCCTCCACTTT - TRBV19 - TRBJ1-6
CASSPPAVQGETQYF TGTGCCAGCAGCCCCCCAGCGGTCCAAGGGGAGACCCAGTACTTC - TRBV7-2 - TRBJ2-5